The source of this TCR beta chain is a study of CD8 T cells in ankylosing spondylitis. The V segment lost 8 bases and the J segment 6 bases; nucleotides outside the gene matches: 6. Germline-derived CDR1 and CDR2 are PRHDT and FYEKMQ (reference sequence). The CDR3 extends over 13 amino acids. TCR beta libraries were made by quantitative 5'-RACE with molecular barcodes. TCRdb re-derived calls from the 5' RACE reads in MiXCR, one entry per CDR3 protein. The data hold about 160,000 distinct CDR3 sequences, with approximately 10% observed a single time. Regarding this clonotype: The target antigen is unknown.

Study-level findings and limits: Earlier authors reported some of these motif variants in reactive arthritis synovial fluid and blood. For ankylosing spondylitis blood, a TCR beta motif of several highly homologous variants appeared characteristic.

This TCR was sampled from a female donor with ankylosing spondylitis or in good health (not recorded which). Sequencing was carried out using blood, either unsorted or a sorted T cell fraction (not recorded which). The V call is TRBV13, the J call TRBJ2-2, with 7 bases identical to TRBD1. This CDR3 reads CASHQGDPGELFF. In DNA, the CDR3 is TGTGCCAGCCACCAGGGGGACCCCGGGGAGCTGTTTTTT.